This T cell receptor beta chain was recorded in a study of graft-versus-host responses after intestinal transplantation. Clones were sequenced by immunoSEQ multiplex PCR, and TCRdb holds only the in-frame ones, with some missing. Of roughly 29,000 clones listed, around 90% were seen once; the top ten hold roughly 10%. The ends lost 3 bases at V and 4 bases at J; junction bases unmatched: 11. The CDR3 runs to 17 residues. Germline V gene sequence: CDR1 MRHNA, CDR2 SNTAGT. The gene calls are TRBV6-4 and TRBJ1-5; 8 nucleotides line up with TRBD1. This sequence was found in a human patient who received an intestinal transplant, so some T cells may come from the graft donor. Here the sequenced sample was PBMCs, taken approximately 460 days after intestinal transplantation. The CDR3 DNA follows: TGTGCCAGCAGTGAATCATTGAGGACAGGGAGTAATCAGCCCCAGCATTTT. Its translation: CASSESLRTGSNQPQHF.